This TCR beta chain was recorded in a study of Ad26.COV2.S vaccination and SARS-CoV-2 variants. Study-level results: Once vaccination had occurred, spike-specific CD8+ and CD4+ T cell responses reportedly showed substantial breadth. Breadth of non-spike TCRs did not differ between vaccinees and placebo recipients.

Turning to this clone: The antigen is not known.

Sequencing used immunoSEQ multiplex PCR; TCRdb keeps in-frame clones, though not all of them. Among 300,000 to 350,000 clones listed, 86% were seen once. The treatment here: roughly 18 received Ad26.COV2.S at low or high dose, single or two shots; roughly five received placebo; per-sample allocation not given. Sample collection was performed on day 63 after the first vaccine or placebo injection. This CDR3 contains 14 residues. The germline V gene has CDR1 ENHRY and CDR2 SYGVKD. V shed 11 bases and J 6 bases; nucleotides not matched to a gene: 10. The starting material was peripheral blood, obtained in a trial of Ad26.COV2.S vaccine versus placebo. V is TRBV10-3 and J is TRBJ1-2, with 12 bases aligning to TRBD1. The receptor comes from a person aged 18 to 59 who received the Ad26.COV2.S COVID-19 vaccine or a placebo. This CDR3 is CALSGTGGRDGYTF. CDR3 sequence (DNA): TGTGCCCTGTCCGGGACAGGGGGCAGGGATGGCTACACCTTC.